This is a list of T cell receptor beta chains from one sample in a study of T cell responses to AZD1222 COVID-19 vaccine. Libraries were prepared by immunoSEQ multiplex PCR; TCRdb keeps only in-frame clonotypes and omits some of them. The sample lists under 200,000 clones; roughly 92% were seen once. The source material was peripheral blood, sampled 28 days after the second dose of the MenACWY control vaccine. These receptors were obtained from an adult who received the MenACWY meningococcal vaccine as a control. The CDR3 runs from the conserved cysteine through the conserved F or W.

>TRBJ1-3|TRBV7-9
CASSSSALNTIYF
>TRBJ2-7|TRBV30
CAWSVVAGDAEQYF
>TRBJ2-1|TRBV11-2
CASSLPGGVGNEQFF
>TRBJ2-1|TRBV9
CASSVVTSGLDEQFF
>TRBJ1-5|TRBV6-5
CASSNGRGQPQHF
>TRBJ2-7|TRBV6-4
CASTLRGGTYEQYF
>TRBJ1-2|TRBV24-1
CATSDPTTGGDEGYTF
>TRBJ2-5|TRBV27
CASSLRGRAQETQYF
>TRBJ1-1|TRBV4-3
CASSQEVRTEAFF
>TRBJ1-2|TRBV4-2
CASSQDPTDYGYTF
>TRBJ1-2|TRBV4-3
CASSPRQILYGYTF
>TRBJ2-7|TRBV7-9
CASSLAGGPLSEQYF
>TRBJ2-1|TRBV7-3
CASSLTSRASIGNEQFF